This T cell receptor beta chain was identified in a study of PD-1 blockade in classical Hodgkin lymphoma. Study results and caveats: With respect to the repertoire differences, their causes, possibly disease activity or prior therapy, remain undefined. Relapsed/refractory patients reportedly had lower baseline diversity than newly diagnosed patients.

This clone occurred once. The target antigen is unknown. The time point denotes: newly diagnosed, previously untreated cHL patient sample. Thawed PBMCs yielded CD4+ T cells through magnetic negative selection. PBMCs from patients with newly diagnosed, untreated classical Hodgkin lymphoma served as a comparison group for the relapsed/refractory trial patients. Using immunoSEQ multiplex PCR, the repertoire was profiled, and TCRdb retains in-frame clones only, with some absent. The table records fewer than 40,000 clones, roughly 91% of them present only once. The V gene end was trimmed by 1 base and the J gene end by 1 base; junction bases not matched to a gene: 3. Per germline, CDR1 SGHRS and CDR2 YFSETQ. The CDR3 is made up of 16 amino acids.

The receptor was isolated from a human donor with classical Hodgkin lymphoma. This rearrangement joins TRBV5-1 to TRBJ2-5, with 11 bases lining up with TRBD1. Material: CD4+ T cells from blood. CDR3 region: CASSLTGTGGQETQYF. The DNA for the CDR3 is TGCGCCAGCAGCTTGACCGGGACAGGGGGCCAAGAGACCCAGTACTTC.